The 30 T cell receptor beta chains presented below share a single source sample, sequenced in a study of metastatic and nonmetastatic thyroid tumors. TCRdb re-called clones via MiXCR from the PCR reads. The sample consists of 11,000 to 15,000 clones, 20% to 30% of them appearing once. Thyroid surgery was preceded by no treatment in any patient. Source material: tumor tissue. The receptors come from a female donor with papillary thyroid cancer or a benign thyroid nodule (not recorded which). Some clones in this sample may be carry-over from other donors' samples.

This clone showed up just once. The rearrangement uses TRBV11-1 and TRBJ1-1; D gene ambiguous. Looked up from germline, CDR1 is SGHAT and CDR2 is FQDESV (reference sequence). V gave up 7 bases and J gave up 0 bases, with 21 bases separating them. The CDR3 contains 17 residues. The CDR3 sequence is CASNPPVTMIMNTEAFF. In DNA, the CDR3 is TGTGCCAGCAACCCGCCGGTCACAATGATCATGAACACTGAAGCTTTCTTT.

This clone occurred once. V gene TRBV5-1 combines with J gene TRBJ1-5; D ambiguous. Trimming shortened V by 1 base and J by 2 bases, and 7 bases separated the two germline ends. The germline V gene has CDR1 SGHRS and CDR2 YFSETQ. This CDR3 contains 14 residues. The CDR3 loop reads CASSLTGGNQPQHF. In nucleotides, the CDR3 is TGCGCCAGCAGCTTGACTGGGGGCAATCAGCCCCAGCATTTT. Full variable domain (missing parts from reference TRBV5-1 and TRBJ1-5): KAGVTQTPRYLIKTRGQQVTLSCSPISGHRSVSWYQQTPGQGLQFLFEYFSETQRNKGNFPGRFSGRQFSNSRSEMNVSTLELGDSALYLCASSLTGGNQPQHFGDGTRLSIL.

This clone was found many times. The rearrangement uses TRBV7-2 and TRBJ2-7; 7 nucleotides agree with TRBD1. This CDR3 spans 13 amino acids. With 5 bases clipped from V and 2 bases from J, the junction kept 3 bases outside the gene matches. CDR1 is SGHTA and CDR2 is FQGNSA in the germline V gene. Here the CDR3 reads CASSPGQTYEQYF. CDR3 bases: TGTGCCAGCAGCCCGGGACAGACCTACGAGCAGTACTTC.

This chain uses TRBV7-8 with TRBJ2-1; 12 bases match TRBD2. The CDR3 sequence is 15 residues long. With 4 bases clipped from V and 4 bases from J, the junction kept 2 bases outside the gene matches. The V gene's germline CDR1 is SGHVS and CDR2 FQNEAQ. The CDR3 region has the DNA TGTGCCAGCAGCTCGCTAGCGGGAGGGTACAATGAGCAGTTCTTC. This codes for CASSSLAGGYNEQFF.

The chain is built from TRBV6-1 and TRBJ1-5; no definite D call. From germline, CDR1 is MNHNS and CDR2 SASEGT. The length of the CDR3 is 14 residues. V gave up 7 bases and J gave up 9 bases, with 19 bases separating them. The CDR3 sequence: CASILSAEYRPQHF. Written as DNA, the CDR3 is TGTGCCAGCATCCTATCGGCGGAGTATCGGCCCCAGCATTTT.

V gene TRBV11-2 combines with J gene TRBJ1-2; TRBD1 might be the D (6 bases). Germline V gives CDR1 SGHAT, CDR2 FQNNGV. The CDR3 consists of 15 residues. Trimming cost V 4 bases and J 0 bases, with 12 bases left between them. DNA of the CDR3: TGTGCCAGCAGCTCCTACAGGGCAGCTAACTATGGCTACACCTTC. Translated, it gives CASSSYRAANYGYTF.

The chain uses TRBV6-6 and TRBJ2-1; 15 bases map to TRBD2. This CDR3 spans 17 amino acids. Germline CDR1 MNHNY, CDR2 SVGAGI (reference sequence). V was pared by 5 bases and J by 7 bases, with 9 bases of the junction left unmatched. The CDR3 sequence is CASSPTPGLAGGNEQFF. Written as DNA, the CDR3 is TGTGCCAGCAGTCCAACTCCGGGACTAGCGGGAGGAAATGAGCAGTTCTTC.

This clone appeared once. One end of the junction fails to match germline, which may point to a read error. This same CDR3 is encoded by further DNA sequences in the sample. The gene calls are TRBV5-8 and TRBJ2-6; D possibly uses TRBD1 or TRBD2 (5 bases each). The CDR3 loop spans 15 amino acids. The germline gives CDR1 SGHTS, CDR2 YDEGEE. CDR3 DNA: TGTGCCAGTAGCTTGGGGCGGGCCGGGGCCAACGTCCTGACTTTC. Its protein product is CASSLGRAGANVLTF. Looking up the rest from reference TRBV5-8 and TRBJ2-6 gives the full variable domain: EAGVTQSPTHLIKTRGQQATLRCSPISGHTSVYWYQQALGLGLQFLLWYDEGEERNRGNFPPRFSGRQFPNYSSELNVNALELEDSALYLCASSLGRAGANVLTFGAGSRLTVL.

This clone is labeled as medium-sized. The chain employs TRBV5-6 and TRBJ1-2; unclear D gene. This CDR3 is built from 15 residues. The germline CDR1 and CDR2 sequences are SGHDT and YYEEEE. The V end was cut by 0 bases, the J end by 2 bases, with 11 bases between. The CDR3 sequence: CASSLAGWQNYGYTF. The CDR3 DNA reads TGTGCCAGCAGCTTGGCCGGATGGCAGAACTATGGCTACACCTTC.

The genes are TRBV6-1 and TRBJ2-7; D is undetermined. Germline lookup yields CDR1 MNHNS and CDR2 SASEGT. V was clipped by 10 bases and J by 6 bases, with 19 bases between them. The CDR3 loop spans 13 amino acids. CDR3 amino acids: CAISPVGKGEQYF. In nucleotides, the CDR3 is TGTGCCATCTCGCCAGTGGGCAAGGGCGAGCAGTACTTC.

The table lists this clone with many counts. J is TRBJ2-2 and V is TRBV3-1; D is possibly TRBD1 (6 bases). The V end lost 4 bases, the J end lost 7 bases, and 13 bases lay between the germline ends. Germline CDR1 is LGHDT and CDR2 is YNNKEL (reference sequence). The CDR3 runs 14 residues. The CDR3 sequence: CASSLGQGIGELFF. For the CDR3, the DNA is TGTGCCAGCAGCCTCGGGCAGGGGATCGGGGAGCTGTTTTTT.

This clone was counted a few times. A much larger clonotype is one base distant, so this may be a read error. This chain links TRBV14 with TRBJ1-2; D gene ambiguous. Germline V gene data show CDR1 as SGHDN and CDR2 as FVKESK. This CDR3 has 13 residues. CDR3 nucleotide sequence: TGTGCCAGCAGCCAAGGCAGGAGTTATGGCTGCACCTTC. It is translated as CASSQGRSYGCTF.

The chain links TRBV28 to TRBJ2-1, with D possibly called TRBD1 or TRBD2 (5 bases each). The CDR3 consists of 16 residues. Germline loops: CDR1 MDHEN, CDR2 SYDVKM. Trimming removed 3 bases at V and 3 bases at J, with 15 bases between. CDR3: CASSFGGDVHYNEQFF. CDR3 DNA sequence: TGTGCCAGCAGTTTCGGTGGGGACGTCCACTACAATGAGCAGTTCTTC.

This clone was observed many times. The V and J genes are TRBV4-1 and TRBJ2-1, with TRBD1 matching over 9 bases. The length of the CDR3 is 15 residues. V trimming: 4 bases; J trimming: 7 bases; junction bases outside the gene matches: 8. Germline V gene lookup returns CDR1 MGHRA and CDR2 YSYEKL. The chain's CDR3 is CASSRGQGTRNEQFF. In DNA, the CDR3 is TGCGCCAGCAGCCGAGGACAGGGGACGAGGAATGAGCAGTTCTTC.

This clone is termed medium-sized. The V call is TRBV4-1, the J call TRBJ1-4; 8 positions agree with TRBD1. Germline CDR1 MGHRA, CDR2 YSYEKL. V trimming: 2 bases; J trimming: 2 bases; junction bases outside the gene matches: 16. The CDR3 consists of 20 residues. CDR3 region: CASSQFVTGVPRSTNEKLFF. CDR3 DNA sequence: TGCGCCAGCAGCCAATTTGTGACAGGGGTTCCACGTAGCACTAATGAAAAACTGTTTTTT.

Many counts were recorded for this clone. The rearrangement uses TRBV7-9 and TRBJ2-2; D is unresolved. Trimming took 2 bases from V and 6 from J, leaving 4 bases between them. There are 12 residues in the CDR3. Germline V gives CDR1 SEHNR, CDR2 FQNEAQ (reference sequence). CDR3 region: CASSLTAGELFF. DNA of the CDR3: TGTGCCAGCAGCTTAACGGCCGGGGAGCTGTTTTTT.

This clone is categorized as medium-sized. CDR3: CASSLDPGDSTEAFF. CDR3 coding DNA: TGTGCCAGCAGCTTAGACCCGGGGGATAGTACTGAAGCTTTCTTT. The chain recombines TRBV11-2 with TRBJ1-1, with D tentatively TRBD1 (5 bases). V was trimmed by 0 bases and J by 5 bases, leaving 13 bases between them. CDR3 size: 15 residues. Germline V gene data show CDR1 as SGHAT and CDR2 as FQNNGV.

In this sample, this clone turned up many times. Because it lacks the conserved phenylalanine or tryptophan at the end, this CDR3 is likely a read error. The gene calls are TRBV28 and TRBJ1-2; D is perhaps TRBD1 (6 bases). Trimming stripped 6 bases from V and 8 bases from J, with 13 bases between. The germline CDR1 and CDR2 sequences are MDHEN and SYDVKM. The CDR3 loop spans 12 amino acids. The CDR3 is CASRRGAEGYTL. CDR3 nucleotide sequence: TGTGCCAGCAGACGGGGGGCGGAGGGCTACACCCTC.

Remarks on this clone: Since no conserved phenylalanine or tryptophan closes the CDR3, a read error is the likely cause. It is unclear where the CDR3 begins or ends on the DNA, so no DNA is shown, and the CDR3 is as TCRdb lists it. V is TRBV6-1 and J is TRBJ1-6. Counting both end residues, the CDR3 totals 11 amino acids. Germline V CDR1 and CDR2: MNHNS, SASEGT. The CDR3 loop is CASLLGRGTPN.

This clone was recorded at least ten times. The J gene is TRBJ2-5, the V gene TRBV5-6, with D tentatively TRBD2 (5 bases). Trimming shortened V by 4 bases and J by 5 bases, and 12 bases separated the two germline ends. CDR1 and CDR2 (germline): SGHDT, YYEEEE. The CDR3 length is 13 residues. In DNA form, the CDR3 reads TGTGCCAGCAGCCGAGGGCTAGCTGAGACCCAGTACTTC. Protein product: CASSRGLAETQYF.

J is TRBJ1-2 and V is TRBV4-1; D is unclear. The CDR3 totals 14 residues. The germline gives CDR1 MGHRA, CDR2 YSYEKL. Trimming shortened V by 1 base and J by 3 bases, and 9 bases separated the two germline ends. CDR3 residues: CASSQVLTDYGYTF. In nucleotides, the CDR3 is TGCGCCAGCAGCCAAGTTCTGACGGACTATGGCTACACCTTC.

This clone is medium-sized within its sample. The CDR3 reads CASSEGSFLRGGQETQYF. In nucleotides, the CDR3 is TGTGCCAGCAGTGAGGGCAGCTTTTTACGTGGGGGACAAGAGACCCAGTACTTC. The V call is TRBV6-1, the J call TRBJ2-5; D may match TRBD1 or TRBD2 (5 bases each). The CDR3 extends over 18 amino acids. Trimming pared 3 bases from V and 2 bases from J, leaving 22 bases between. CDR1 MNHNS and CDR2 SASEGT come from the germline V gene.

This clone was counted only a few times. This chain links TRBV6-5 with TRBJ2-7, with no clear D. CDR3 length: 12 amino acids. V was cut by 7 bases and J by 4 bases, with 11 bases left in between. Germline V gene lookup returns CDR1 MNHEY and CDR2 SVGAGI. The CDR3 loop reads CASKLGIYEQYF. The CDR3 DNA sequence: TGTGCCAGCAAGTTGGGAATTTACGAGCAGTACTTC.

This rearrangement joins TRBV30 to TRBJ2-7; 11 nucleotides align to TRBD2. Germline assignment: CDR1 GTSNPN and CDR2 SVGIG (reference sequence). Germline trimming cut 2 bases from V and 3 bases from J; bases unmatched to any gene: 0. This CDR3 is built from 13 residues. CDR3 sequence reads: CAWSTSGSYEQYF. The CDR3 DNA sequence: TGTGCCTGGAGTACTAGCGGGAGCTACGAGCAGTACTTC.

In its sample, this clone ranks as medium-sized. This chain connects TRBV12-3 or TRBV12-4 to TRBJ1-5; D possibly corresponds to TRBD1 (6 bases). The CDR3 is made up of 14 amino acids. Deletions cut 5 bases from V and 2 bases from J, with 10 bases between. The CDR3 sequence is CASSGTGRNQPQHF. As DNA, the CDR3 is TGTGCCAGCAGTGGAACAGGGCGCAATCAGCCCCAGCATTTT.

This clone was found many times. This chain links TRBV7-3 with TRBJ2-3; TRBD2 agrees at 14 bases. CDR3 length equals 18 residues. Germline V CDR1 and CDR2: SGHTA, FQGTGA. V was pared by 6 bases and J by 6 bases, with 14 bases of the junction left unmatched. The CDR3 nucleotides are TGTGCCAGCAGGCCCGGGACTAGCGGGAGCTCGCTCTCCGATACGCAGTATTTT. This gives the protein CASRPGTSGSSLSDTQYF.

This clone occurred many times. The chain joins TRBV14 to TRBJ2-3; TRBD2 agrees at 8 bases. This CDR3 has 14 amino acids. CDR1 and CDR2 (germline): SGHDN, FVKESK. V trimming: 4 bases; J trimming: 7 bases; junction bases outside the gene matches: 7. The CDR3 sequence is CASSLHRGGNTQYF. As DNA, the CDR3 is TGTGCCAGCAGCCTCCACCGGGGGGGGAATACGCAGTATTTT.

This clone was seen only a few times. This chain uses TRBV15 with TRBJ2-2; no firm D call. The V end lost 4 bases, the J end lost 3 bases, and 6 bases lay between the germline ends. CDR3 size: 13 residues. From germline, CDR1 is LNHNV and CDR2 YYDKDF (reference sequence). Here the CDR3 reads CATSIYDTGELFF. In DNA, the CDR3 is TGTGCCACCAGCATCTACGACACCGGGGAGCTGTTTTTT.

By proportion, this clone is medium-sized (0.01 to 0.1%). V gene TRBV2 combines with J gene TRBJ1-2; unclear D gene. Germline lookup yields CDR1 SNHLY and CDR2 FYNNEI. This CDR3 is built from 12 residues. V dropped 3 bases and J dropped 7 bases, with 9 bases sitting between them. CDR3 loop: CASSEAALGYTF. The CDR3, as DNA: TGTGCCAGCAGTGAGGCAGCTCTTGGCTACACCTTC.

This clone was observed a handful of times. The rearrangement uses TRBV28 and TRBJ1-5, with D perhaps TRBD1 (5 bases). CDR3 length: 15 amino acids. The germline V and J ends were trimmed by 4 bases and 2 bases, with 12 bases remaining between them. Germline V lookup: CDR1 MDHEN, CDR2 SYDVKM. CDR3: CASSWPGVCNQPQHF. CDR3 DNA sequence: TGTGCCAGCAGTTGGCCGGGGGTATGCAATCAGCCCCAGCATTTT.